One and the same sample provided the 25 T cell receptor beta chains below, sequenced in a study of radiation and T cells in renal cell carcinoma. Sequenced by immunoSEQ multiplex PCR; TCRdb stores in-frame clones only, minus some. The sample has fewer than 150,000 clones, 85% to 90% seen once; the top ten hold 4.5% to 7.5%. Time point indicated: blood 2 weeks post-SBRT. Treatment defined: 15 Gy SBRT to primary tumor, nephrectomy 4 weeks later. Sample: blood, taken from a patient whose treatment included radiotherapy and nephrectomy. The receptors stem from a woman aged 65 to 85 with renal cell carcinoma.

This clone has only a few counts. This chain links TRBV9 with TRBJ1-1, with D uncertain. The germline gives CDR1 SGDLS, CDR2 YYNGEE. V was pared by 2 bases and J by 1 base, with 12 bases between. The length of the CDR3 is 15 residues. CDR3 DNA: TGTGCCAGCAGCGTTAAGGGTTTGGGGAACACTGAAGCTTTCTTT. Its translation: CASSVKGLGNTEAFF.

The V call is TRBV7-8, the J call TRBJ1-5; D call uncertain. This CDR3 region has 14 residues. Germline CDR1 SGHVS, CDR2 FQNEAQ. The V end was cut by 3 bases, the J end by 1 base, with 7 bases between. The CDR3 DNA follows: TGTGCCAGCAGCTTCGAACAAAGCAATCAGCCCCAGCATTTT. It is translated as CASSFEQSNQPQHF.

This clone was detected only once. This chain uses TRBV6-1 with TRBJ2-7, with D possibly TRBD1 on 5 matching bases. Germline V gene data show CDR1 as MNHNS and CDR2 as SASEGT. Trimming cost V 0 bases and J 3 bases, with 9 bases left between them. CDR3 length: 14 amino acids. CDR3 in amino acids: CASSEAQTVYEQYF. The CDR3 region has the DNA TGTGCCAGCAGTGAAGCGCAGACAGTCTACGAGCAGTACTTC.

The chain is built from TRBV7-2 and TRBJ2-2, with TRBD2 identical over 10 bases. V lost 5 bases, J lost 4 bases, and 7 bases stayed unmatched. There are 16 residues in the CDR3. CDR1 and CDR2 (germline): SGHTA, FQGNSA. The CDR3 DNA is TGTGCCAGCAGCATCTCTAGCGGGGGCGGCACCGGGGAGCTGTTTTTT. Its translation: CASSISSGGGTGELFF.

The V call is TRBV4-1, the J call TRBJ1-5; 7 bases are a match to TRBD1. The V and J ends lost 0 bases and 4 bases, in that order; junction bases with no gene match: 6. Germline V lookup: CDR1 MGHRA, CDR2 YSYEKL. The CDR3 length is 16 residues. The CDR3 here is CASSQESAGGNQPQHF. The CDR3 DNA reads TGCGCCAGCAGCCAAGAGAGCGCAGGGGGTAATCAGCCCCAGCATTTT.

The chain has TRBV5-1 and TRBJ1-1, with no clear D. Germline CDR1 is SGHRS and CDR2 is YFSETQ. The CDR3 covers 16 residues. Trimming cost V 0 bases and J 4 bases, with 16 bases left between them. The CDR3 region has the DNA TGCGCCAGCAGCTTGGCCGCGGTTCTCAGCGGCACTGAAGCTTTCTTT. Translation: CASSLAAVLSGTEAFF. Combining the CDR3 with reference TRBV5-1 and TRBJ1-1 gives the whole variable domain KAGVTQTPRYLIKTRGQQVTLSCSPISGHRSVSWYQQTPGQGLQFLFEYFSETQRNKGNFPGRFSGRQFSNSRSEMNVSTLELGDSALYLCASSLAAVLSGTEAFFGQGTRLTVV.

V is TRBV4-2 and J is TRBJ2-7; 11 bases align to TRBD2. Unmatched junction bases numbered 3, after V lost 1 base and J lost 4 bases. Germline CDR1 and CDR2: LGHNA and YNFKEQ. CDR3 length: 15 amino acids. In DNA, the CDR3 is TGTGCCAGCAGCCAAGTAACTAGCGGGGGTTACGAGCAGTACTTC. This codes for CASSQVTSGGYEQYF.

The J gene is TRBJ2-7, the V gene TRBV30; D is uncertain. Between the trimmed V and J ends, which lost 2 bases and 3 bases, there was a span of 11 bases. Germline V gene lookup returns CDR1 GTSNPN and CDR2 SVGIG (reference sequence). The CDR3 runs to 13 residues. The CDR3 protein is CAWSIHGGYEQYF. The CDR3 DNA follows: TGTGCCTGGAGTATCCACGGTGGCTACGAGCAGTACTTC. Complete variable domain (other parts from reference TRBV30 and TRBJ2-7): SQTIHQWPATLVQPVGSPLSLECTVEGTSNPNLYWYRQAAGRGLQLLFYSVGIGQISSEVPQNLSASRPQDRQFILSSKKLLLSDSGFYLCAWSIHGGYEQYFGPGTRLTVT.

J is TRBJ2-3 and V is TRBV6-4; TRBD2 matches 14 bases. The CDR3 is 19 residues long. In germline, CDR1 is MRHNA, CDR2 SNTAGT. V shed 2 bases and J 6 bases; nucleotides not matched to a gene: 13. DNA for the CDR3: TGTGCCAGCAGTGACCCCTGGACTAGCGGGGGGCCCCTGGGGGATACGCAGTATTTT. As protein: CASSDPWTSGGPLGDTQYF.

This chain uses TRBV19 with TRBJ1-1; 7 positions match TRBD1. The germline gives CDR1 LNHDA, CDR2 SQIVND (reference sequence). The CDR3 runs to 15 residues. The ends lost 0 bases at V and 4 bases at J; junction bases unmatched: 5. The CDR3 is CASSIDSRQGTEAFF. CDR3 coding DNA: TGTGCCAGTAGTATAGATTCGAGACAGGGCACTGAAGCTTTCTTT.

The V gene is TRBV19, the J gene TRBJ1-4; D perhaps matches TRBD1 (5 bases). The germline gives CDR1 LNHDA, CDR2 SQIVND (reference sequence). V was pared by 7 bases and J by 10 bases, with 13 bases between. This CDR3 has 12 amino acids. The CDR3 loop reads CASTITGGKLFF. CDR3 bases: TGTGCCAGTACCATCACCGGGGGAAAACTGTTTTTT.

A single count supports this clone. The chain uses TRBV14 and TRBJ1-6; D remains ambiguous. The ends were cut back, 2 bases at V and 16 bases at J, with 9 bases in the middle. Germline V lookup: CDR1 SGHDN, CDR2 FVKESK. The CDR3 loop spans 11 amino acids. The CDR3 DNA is TGTGCCAGCAGCCAAAACCGAGGTCTCCACTTT. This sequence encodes CASSQNRGLHF.

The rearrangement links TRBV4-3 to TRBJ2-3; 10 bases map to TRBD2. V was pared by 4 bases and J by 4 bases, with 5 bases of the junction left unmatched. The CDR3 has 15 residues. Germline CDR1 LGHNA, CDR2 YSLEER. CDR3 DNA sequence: TGCGCCAGCAGCCTCGGGACTAGCGATTCAGATACGCAGTATTTT. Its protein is CASSLGTSDSDTQYF.

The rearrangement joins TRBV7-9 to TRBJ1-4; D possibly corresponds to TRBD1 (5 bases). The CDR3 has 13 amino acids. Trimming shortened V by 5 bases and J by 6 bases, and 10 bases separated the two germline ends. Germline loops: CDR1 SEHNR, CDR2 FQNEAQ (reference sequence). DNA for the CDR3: TGTGCCAGCAGCCCAGCGGGGGATGAAAAACTGTTTTTT. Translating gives CASSPAGDEKLFF.

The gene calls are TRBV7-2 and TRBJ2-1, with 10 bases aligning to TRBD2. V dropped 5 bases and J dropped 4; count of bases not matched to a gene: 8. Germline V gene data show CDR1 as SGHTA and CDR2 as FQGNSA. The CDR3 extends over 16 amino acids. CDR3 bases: TGTGCCAGCAGCCCAAGTCTAGCGGGGGTGTACAATGAGCAGTTCTTC. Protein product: CASSPSLAGVYNEQFF.

CDR3 sequence reads: CASSHERTGVAYGYTF. CDR3 bases: TGCGCCAGCAGCCATGAACGGACAGGGGTGGCCTATGGCTACACCTTC. This chain joins TRBV4-1 and TRBJ1-2; 9 bases align to TRBD1. V was pared by 3 bases and J by 4 bases, with 9 bases of the junction left unmatched. The CDR3 loop spans 16 amino acids. CDR1 MGHRA and CDR2 YSYEKL come from the germline V gene.

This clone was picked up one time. CDR3: CASSLVGGASTDTQYF. The DNA for the CDR3 is TGTGCCAGCAGCCTCGTGGGCGGGGCCAGCACAGATACGCAGTATTTT. This chain links TRBV7-2 with TRBJ2-3; D is perhaps TRBD2 (6 bases). V lost 5 bases to trimming and J lost 0 bases, with 15 bases between them. The CDR3 totals 16 residues. Looked up from germline, CDR1 is SGHTA and CDR2 is FQGNSA.

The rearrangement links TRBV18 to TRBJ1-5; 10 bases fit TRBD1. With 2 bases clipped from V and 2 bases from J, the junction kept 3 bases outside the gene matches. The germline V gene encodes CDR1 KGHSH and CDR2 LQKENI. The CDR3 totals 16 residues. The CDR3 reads CASSPSGTGGNQPQHF. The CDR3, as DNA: TGTGCCAGCTCACCATCCGGGACAGGGGGCAATCAGCCCCAGCATTTT.

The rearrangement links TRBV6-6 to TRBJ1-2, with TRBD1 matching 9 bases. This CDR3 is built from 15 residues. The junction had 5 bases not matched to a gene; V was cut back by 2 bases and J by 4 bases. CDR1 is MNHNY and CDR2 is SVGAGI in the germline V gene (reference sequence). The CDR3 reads CASSYGQGLGYGYTF. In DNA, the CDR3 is TGTGCCAGCAGTTACGGACAGGGGCTGGGCTATGGCTACACCTTC.

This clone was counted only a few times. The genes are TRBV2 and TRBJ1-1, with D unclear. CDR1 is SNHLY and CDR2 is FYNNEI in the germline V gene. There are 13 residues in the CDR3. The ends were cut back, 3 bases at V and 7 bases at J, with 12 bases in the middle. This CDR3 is CASSDPNGVEAFF. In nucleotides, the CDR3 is TGTGCCAGCAGTGATCCAAACGGGGTTGAAGCTTTCTTT. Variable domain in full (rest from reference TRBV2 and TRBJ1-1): EPEVTQTPSHQVTQMGQEVILRCVPISNHLYFYWYRQILGQKVEFLVSFYNNEISEKSEIFDDQFSVERPDGSNFTLKIRSTKLEDSAMYFCASSDPNGVEAFFGQGTRLTVV.

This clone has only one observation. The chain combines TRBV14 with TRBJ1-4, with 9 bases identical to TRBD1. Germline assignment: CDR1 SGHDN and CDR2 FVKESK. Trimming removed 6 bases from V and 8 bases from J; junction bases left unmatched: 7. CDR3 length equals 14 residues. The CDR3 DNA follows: TGTGCCAGCAGAACAGGGGGCGCTGGGGAAAAACTGTTTTTT. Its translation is CASRTGGAGEKLFF.

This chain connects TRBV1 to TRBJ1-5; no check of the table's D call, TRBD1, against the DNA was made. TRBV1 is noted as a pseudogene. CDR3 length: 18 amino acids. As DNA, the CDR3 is TGCACCAGCAGCCAAGTTTCGGGACAGGGGGTGCACAATCAGCCCCAGCATTTT. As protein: CTSSQVSGQGVHNQPQHF.

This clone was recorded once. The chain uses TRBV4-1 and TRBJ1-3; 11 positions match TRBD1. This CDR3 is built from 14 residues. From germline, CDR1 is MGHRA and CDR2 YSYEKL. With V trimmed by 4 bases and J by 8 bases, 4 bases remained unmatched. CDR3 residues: CASSPGQGVDTIYF. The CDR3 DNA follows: TGCGCCAGCAGCCCGGGACAGGGGGTAGACACCATATATTTT.

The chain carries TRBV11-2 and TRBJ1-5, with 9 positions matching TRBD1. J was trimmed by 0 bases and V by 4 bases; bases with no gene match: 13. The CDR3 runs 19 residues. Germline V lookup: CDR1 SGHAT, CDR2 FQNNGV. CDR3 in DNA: TGTGCCAGCAGCTCGGCCCTAGGGACAGGGCGTCTTAGCAATCAGCCCCAGCATTTT. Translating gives CASSSALGTGRLSNQPQHF.

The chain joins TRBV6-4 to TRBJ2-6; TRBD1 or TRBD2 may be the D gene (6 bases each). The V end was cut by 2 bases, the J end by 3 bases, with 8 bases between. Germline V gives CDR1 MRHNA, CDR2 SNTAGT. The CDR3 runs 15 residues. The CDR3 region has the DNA TGTGCCAGCAGTGACGGGGGGCTTGGGGCCAACGTCCTGACTTTC. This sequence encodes CASSDGGLGANVLTF.